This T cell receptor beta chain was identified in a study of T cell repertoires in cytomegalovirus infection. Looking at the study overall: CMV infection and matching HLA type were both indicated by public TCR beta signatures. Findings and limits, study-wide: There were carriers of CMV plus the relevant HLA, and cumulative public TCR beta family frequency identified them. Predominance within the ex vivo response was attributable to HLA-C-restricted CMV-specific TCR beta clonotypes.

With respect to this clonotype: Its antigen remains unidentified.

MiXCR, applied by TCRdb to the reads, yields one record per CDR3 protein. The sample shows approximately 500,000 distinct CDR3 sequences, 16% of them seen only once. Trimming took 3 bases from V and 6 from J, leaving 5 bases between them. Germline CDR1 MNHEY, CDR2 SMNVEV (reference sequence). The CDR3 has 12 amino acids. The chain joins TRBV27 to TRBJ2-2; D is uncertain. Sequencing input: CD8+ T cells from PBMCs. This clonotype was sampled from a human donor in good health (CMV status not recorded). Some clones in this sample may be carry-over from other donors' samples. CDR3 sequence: CASSFSAGELFF. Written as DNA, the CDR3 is TGTGCCAGCAGTTTCTCCGCCGGGGAGCTGTTTTTT.